This T cell receptor (beta chain) is from a study of spatial heterogeneity in lung cancer. Across the whole study: The study sequenced follow-up PBMC samples when they were available, at a median of approximately 2 years after resection. Compared with alpha-chain sequences, beta-chain sequences were consistently detected in greater numbers.

Each TCR cDNA molecule bore a unique molecular identifier. One entry per CDR3 protein, called by TCRdb with MiXCR from the 5' RACE reads. Found here are roughly 120,000 distinct CDR3 sequences, approximately 12% of them singletons; the top ten hold over 15%. Time point given: blood at routine non-recurrence follow-up after resection. The input material, whole RNA from tumor, nontumor lung or frozen PBMC, was sequenced unsorted. CDR1 SGHRS and CDR2 YFSETQ come from the germline V gene. The CDR3 totals 14 residues. V lost 1 base, J lost 7 bases, and 9 bases lay in between. The chain links TRBV5-1 to TRBJ1-6; D remains ambiguous. The input for sequencing was PBMCs, taken at follow-up. The clonotype originates from a male donor with early-stage non-small cell lung cancer. The CDR3 DNA sequence: TGCGCCAGCAGCTTGTTAACGGGCAATTCACCCCTCCACTTT. Its translation: CASSLLTGNSPLHF.